A selection of T cell receptor beta chains follows, all from one sample in a study of technical replicates of blood from a few donors. Sequenced by immunoSEQ multiplex PCR; TCRdb stores in-frame clones only, minus some. Among about 88,000 clones listed, over 90% were seen once. Sequencing used T cells isolated from PBMCs. These receptors all come from a human donor in good health. Each CDR3 is given with its conserved first and last residue. The D gene is left open where the match is weak. Some rows mark clone size as missing; the rest say once, few, many or name a class of expanded clone.

d_call j_call v_call clone_size cdr3_nt cdr3_aa
- TRBJ1-1 TRBV27 once TGTGCCAGCAAAGGGAGGACTGAAGCTTTCTTT CASKGRTEAFF
- TRBJ2-5 TRBV19 - TGTGCCAGTCGGGACGGTCAAGGGGGATATGAGACCCAGTACTTC CASRDGQGGYETQYF
- TRBJ1-5 TRBV27 - TGTGCCAGCAGTACTACCGACAGAGCGAATCAGCCCCAGCATTTT CASSTTDRANQPQHF
TRBD2 TRBJ2-5 TRBV6-1 - TGTGCCAGCAGTGAACTAGCGGGAGGGGTGGAGACCCAGTACTTC CASSELAGGVETQYF
- TRBJ1-1 TRBV4-1 - TGCGCCAGCAGCCAGTTGACAGGCACGATGAACACTGAAGCTTTCTTT CASSQLTGTMNTEAFF
- TRBJ2-6 TRBV18 - TGTGCCAGCTCACCGGGGCATGAGGCCAACGTCCTGACTTTC CASSPGHEANVLTF
- TRBJ1-1 TRBV5-4 - TGTGCCAGCCTATTTCGGGGGGACGCTTTCTTT CASLFRGDAFF
- TRBJ1-3 TRBV7-3 - TGTGCCAGCAGCCCTGGGAGGAGCTCTGGAAACACCATATATTTT CASSPGRSSGNTIYF
- TRBJ1-2 TRBV2 - TGTGCCAGCAGCCTGGAACAGGGTTCATGGTATGGCTACACCTTC CASSLEQGSWYGYTF
- TRBJ2-3 TRBV4-1 - TGCGCCAGCAGCCAAGACGGGCGGGGTGCTAGCACAGATACGCAGTATTTT CASSQDGRGASTDTQYF
TRBD1 TRBJ2-5 TRBV30 - TGTGCCTGGAGTGCAGACAGGGTCCAAGAGACCCAGTACTTC CAWSADRVQETQYF
TRBD1 TRBJ1-1 TRBV19 once TGTGCCAGTAGTATAGGGCAGGGGGCTGAAGCTTTCTTT CASSIGQGAEAFF
- TRBJ2-1 TRBV6-1 - TGTGCCAGCAGTGAAATCTTAGCGGAGCAGTTCTTC CASSEILAEQFF
TRBD1 TRBJ1-1 TRBV7-3 - TGTGCCAGCAGCGCGTCTTTGGACAGGGACACTGAAGCTTTCTTT CASSASLDRDTEAFF
- TRBJ1-1 TRBV9 - TGTGCCAGCAAGGACATCCCCGGAACAAGTGAAGCTTTCTTT CASKDIPGTSEAFF
- TRBJ2-1 TRBV27 - TGTGCCAGCAGGCGTGGGGACTTTTACAATGAGCAGTTCTTC CASRRGDFYNEQFF
- TRBJ1-1 TRBV5-1 - TGCGCCATAGATCGGACAGACGTGAACACTGAAGCTTTCTTT CAIDRTDVNTEAFF
- TRBJ2-5 TRBV7-8 - TGTGCCAGCAGCCTGGGGACGTCAGGGGCCCAGTACTTC CASSLGTSGAQYF
- TRBJ2-1 TRBV2 once TGTGCCAGCAGTTTCTATCGTGAGCAGTTCTTC CASSFYREQFF